These 23 T cell receptor beta chains share one sample of origin, sequenced in a study of T cell changes during pregnancy in multiple sclerosis. Assay: immunoSEQ multiplex PCR; the TCRdb copy retains only in-frame clones and omits some. The data hold some 100,000 clones, with about 94% observed a single time. Sequencing used peripheral blood, obtained before pregnancy. Every receptor here comes from a female donor with multiple sclerosis, enrolled in a pregnancy study.

This rearrangement joins TRBV30 to TRBJ2-7; tentative D call: TRBD1 (5 bases). The germline CDR1 and CDR2 sequences are GTSNPN and SVGIG (reference sequence). There are 15 residues in the CDR3. Trimming shortened V by 0 bases and J by 3 bases, and 15 bases separated the two germline ends. The CDR3 bases are TGTGCCTGGAGTGTAGGCTTAGGGGTCTTCTACGAGCAGTACTTC. Protein: CAWSVGLGVFYEQYF.

The rearrangement joins TRBV19 to TRBJ1-2; TRBD1 agrees at 8 bases. This CDR3 contains 15 residues. Germline loops: CDR1 LNHDA, CDR2 SQIVND (reference sequence). The V and J ends lost 2 bases and 2 bases, in that order; junction bases with no gene match: 4. Here the CDR3 reads CASSIMDRVNYGYTF. CDR3 nucleotides: TGTGCCAGTAGTATAATGGACAGGGTGAACTATGGCTACACCTTC.

The chain carries TRBV19 and TRBJ2-3; D is unclear. CDR1 is LNHDA and CDR2 is SQIVND in the germline V gene (reference sequence). This CDR3 spans 14 amino acids. V was shortened by 7 bases and J by 3 bases, with 14 bases between the two germline ends. The CDR3, as DNA: TGTGCCAGTACCCTGAGTACTTGGACAGATACGCAGTATTTT. This translates into CASTLSTWTDTQYF.

The gene calls are TRBV5-1 and TRBJ1-3; TRBD1 is a possible D gene (5 bases). This CDR3 is 17 amino acids long. Trimming removed 4 bases at V and 9 bases at J, with 26 bases between. Germline CDR1 reads SGHRS; CDR2 reads YFSETQ. The CDR3 loop is CASSPRRGTLDPGTIYF. CDR3 bases: TGCGCCAGCAGCCCTCGGCGGGGGACTCTAGATCCGGGCACCATATATTTT.

The chain's CDR3 is CASSVVGRTSGNEQFF. CDR3 DNA sequence: TGTGCCAGCAGCGTAGTAGGGCGGACTAGCGGTAATGAGCAGTTCTTC. The rearrangement joins TRBV9 to TRBJ2-1, with 10 bases matching TRBD2. V was clipped by 0 bases and J by 7 bases; unmatched bases: 7. Germline loops: CDR1 SGDLS, CDR2 YYNGEE. This CDR3 spans 16 amino acids.

The chain uses TRBV19 and TRBJ2-7; no clear D. This CDR3 spans 16 amino acids. In germline, CDR1 is LNHDA, CDR2 SQIVND (reference sequence). Trimming shortened V by 4 bases and J by 0 bases, and 16 bases separated the two germline ends. The CDR3 nucleotides read TGTGCCAGTAGTAGGGTGATAGCCGAAACCTCCTACGAGCAGTACTTC. Protein: CASSRVIAETSYEQYF. The full variable domain, with the rest looked up from reference TRBV19 and TRBJ2-7, is DGGITQSPKYLFRKEGQNVTLSCEQNLNHDAMYWYRQDPGQGLRLIYYSQIVNDFQKGDIAEGYSVSREKKESFPLTVTSAQKNPTAFYLCASSRVIAETSYEQYFGPGTRLTVT.

This chain links TRBV30 with TRBJ2-7, with a weak D call TRBD1 (5 bases). The germline V gene has CDR1 GTSNPN and CDR2 SVGIG (reference sequence). Deletions cut 3 bases from V and 2 bases from J, with 14 bases between. This CDR3 is built from 14 residues. The CDR3 loop is CAWRGAGLPYEQYF. In nucleotides, the CDR3 is TGTGCCTGGAGAGGGGCAGGGCTCCCCTACGAGCAGTACTTC.

J is TRBJ2-7 and V is TRBV29-1, with a weak D call TRBD2 (6 bases). V gave up 6 bases and J gave up 6 bases, with 15 bases separating them. This CDR3 has 12 amino acids. The germline V gene encodes CDR1 SQVTM and CDR2 ANQGSEA. The CDR3 here is CSVTGLRGEQYF. CDR3 nucleotide sequence: TGCAGCGTGACGGGACTGAGGGGCGAGCAGTACTTC.

The rearrangement links TRBV29-1 to TRBJ2-3; the match to TRBD2 covers 12 bases. The CDR3 contains 15 residues. Per germline, CDR1 SQVTM and CDR2 ANQGSEA. Unmatched junction bases numbered 6, after V lost 4 bases and J lost 4 bases. CDR3 amino acids: CSVAMTSGRADTQYF. The DNA of the CDR3 is TGCAGCGTTGCCATGACTAGCGGGAGAGCAGATACGCAGTATTTT.

This clone was counted between two and nine times. The V and J genes are TRBV27 and TRBJ2-7, with D uncertain. Trimming removed 4 bases from V and 3 bases from J, with 13 bases in between. Germline-derived CDR1 and CDR2 are MNHEY and SMNVEV (reference sequence). This CDR3 region has 14 residues. The CDR3 region has the DNA TGTGCCAGCAGTTCTCTATCGGTCCTCTACGAGCAGTACTTC. Its translation is CASSSLSVLYEQYF.

The chain is built from TRBV30 and TRBJ1-2, with TRBD1 identical over 11 bases. From germline, CDR1 is GTSNPN and CDR2 SVGIG (reference sequence). The CDR3 runs to 16 residues. With 3 bases clipped from V and 2 bases from J, the junction kept 8 bases outside the gene matches. The CDR3 reads CAWRADRGRRNYGYTF. The DNA for the CDR3 is TGTGCCTGGAGGGCGGACAGGGGGCGACGAAACTATGGCTACACCTTC.

This clone has just one count. The J gene is TRBJ2-3, the V gene TRBV18; 13 positions agree with TRBD2. The CDR3 runs to 17 residues. Germline loops: CDR1 KGHSH, CDR2 LQKENI. V dropped 3 bases and J dropped 4; count of bases not matched to a gene: 7. CDR3 nucleotide sequence: TGTGCCAGCTCACCGAGACTAGCGGGAGGTCGGGCAGATACGCAGTATTTT. It is translated as CASSPRLAGGRADTQYF.

This chain connects TRBV5-1 to TRBJ1-2; D gene unclear. Germline CDR1 SGHRS, CDR2 YFSETQ. CDR3 size: 16 residues. V was pared by 2 bases and J by 1 base, with 15 bases between. The CDR3 coding sequence is TGCGCCAGCAGCTTAACAGCCGACATTCTTAACTATGGCTACACCTTC. This sequence encodes CASSLTADILNYGYTF.

V usage is TRBV2 and J usage is TRBJ2-7, with 10 bases lining up with TRBD1. The J segment lost 5 bases and the V segment lost 7 bases, leaving 8 bases of the junction unmatched. The V gene's germline CDR1 is SNHLY and CDR2 FYNNEI. The CDR3 runs 14 residues. The CDR3 bases are TGTGCCAGCACCCGGGACAGGGGTCGCGACGAGCAGTACTTC. Translating it yields CASTRDRGRDEQYF.

CDR3 region: CASSSLGLAGSSSYNEQFF. DNA for the CDR3: TGTGCCAGCAGCTCACTGGGACTAGCGGGCTCTAGCTCCTACAATGAGCAGTTCTTC. The rearrangement links TRBV7-2 to TRBJ2-1, with 12 bases fitting TRBD2. The germline V gene encodes CDR1 SGHTA and CDR2 FQGNSA. V trimming: 4 bases; J trimming: 0 bases; junction bases outside the gene matches: 10. CDR3 length: 19 amino acids.

The rearrangement uses TRBV5-5 and TRBJ1-4; D gene unclear. With 4 bases removed from V and 3 bases from J, the gap between germline ends came to 13 bases. CDR3 length equals 15 residues. The V gene's germline CDR1 is SGHKS and CDR2 YYEKEE (reference sequence). The CDR3 region has the DNA TGTGCCAGCAGCGCTAGAGGGAGGCCTAATGAAAAACTGTTTTTT. Translating it yields CASSARGRPNEKLFF.

J is TRBJ1-3 and V is TRBV4-1; TRBD1 matches 7 bases. Trimming at V came to 3 bases and at J to 4 bases, leaving 9 bases not matched to a gene. The CDR3 covers 16 residues. Germline V gene data show CDR1 as MGHRA and CDR2 as YSYEKL. The CDR3 region is CASSHPTGTLGNTIYF. The CDR3 coding sequence is TGCGCCAGCAGCCATCCGACAGGGACGTTGGGAAACACCATATATTTT.

J is TRBJ1-1 and V is TRBV6-5; weak D call: TRBD1 (5 bases). V lost 2 bases and J lost 5, with 9 bases in between. The CDR3 runs 13 residues. Germline values: CDR1 MNHEY, CDR2 SVGAGI. The chain's CDR3 is CASSYNGGTEAFF. The CDR3 bases are TGTGCCAGCAGTTACAACGGGGGAACTGAAGCTTTCTTT.

The chain employs TRBV6-5 and TRBJ1-1; 8 bases fit TRBD1. With V trimmed by 4 bases and J by 5 bases, 9 bases remained unmatched. Germline V gives CDR1 MNHEY, CDR2 SVGAGI. The CDR3 has 15 residues. The CDR3 protein is CASSSIYRGSTEAFF. DNA of the CDR3: TGTGCCAGCAGTTCAATATACAGGGGGAGTACTGAAGCTTTCTTT.

The chain uses TRBV18 and TRBJ2-1, with D possibly being TRBD2 (5 bases). The V end was cut by 2 bases, the J end by 9 bases, with 8 bases between. CDR3 length: 12 amino acids. Germline V gene data show CDR1 as KGHSH and CDR2 as LQKENI. CDR3: CASSPVSGEQFF. In DNA, the CDR3 is TGTGCCAGCTCACCAGTAAGCGGTGAGCAGTTCTTC. Variable domain in full (rest from reference TRBV18 and TRBJ2-1): NAGVMQNPRHLVRRRGQEARLRCSPMKGHSHVYWYRQLPEEGLKFMVYLQKENIIDESGMPKERFSAEFPKEGPSILRIQQVVRGDSAAYFCASSPVSGEQFFGPGTRLTVL.

This chain joins TRBV19 and TRBJ1-5, with D maybe TRBD1 (5 bases). The germline V gene has CDR1 LNHDA and CDR2 SQIVND (reference sequence). V was clipped by 4 bases and J by 4 bases, with 11 bases between them. The CDR3 loop spans 14 amino acids. The DNA for the CDR3 is TGTGCCAGTAGTAAGGGAGGGGCAAATCAGCCCCAGCATTTT. It yields the protein CASSKGGANQPQHF.

The rearrangement joins TRBV5-4 to TRBJ2-2, with TRBD1 matching over 8 bases. CDR3 length: 14 residues. From germline, CDR1 is SGHNT and CDR2 YYREEE (reference sequence). Trimming at V came to 3 bases and at J to 7 bases, leaving 5 bases not matched to a gene. DNA for the CDR3: TGTGCCAGCAGCTGGGACAGGTTCAACGGGGAGCTGTTTTTT. It yields the protein CASSWDRFNGELFF.

CDR3 sequence: CASSPQGHYGYTF. The DNA for the CDR3 is TGTGCCAGCAGTCCACAGGGGCACTATGGCTACACCTTC. The gene calls are TRBV27 and TRBJ1-2; 7 positions match TRBD1. This CDR3 is 13 amino acids long. Germline CDR1 and CDR2: MNHEY and SMNVEV (reference sequence). J was trimmed by 3 bases and V by 5 bases; bases with no gene match: 3.